This T cell receptor beta chain was found in a study of memory CD8 T cells in hepatitis C reinfection. The time point here: late/post reinfection, 12 to 24 weeks after detection. TCR sequencing was done directly ex vivo on sorted cells, without expansion in vitro. This CDR3 has 14 amino acids. Trimming left V 9 bases short and J 6 bases short, with 20 bases between. Germline CDR1 is LNHDA and CDR2 is SQIVND (reference sequence). Profiling relied on immunoSEQ multiplex PCR, and the TCRdb table lists in-frame clones only, not all of them. The table has 46,000 or so clones, nearly 90% seen once. The sample was naive CD8+ T cells sorted from blood. This sequence was found in a man aged 18 to 35 with hepatitis C virus infection. This chain joins TRBV19 and TRBJ1-1; unclear D gene. CDR3 sequence (DNA): TGTGCCAGGGCGGGCCTCAGATGGGAGTCTGAAGCTTTCTTT. Its translation is CARAGLRWESEAFF.